This T cell receptor (beta chain) was obtained from a study of T cells in Graves' hyperthyroidism and ophthalmopathy. V lost 2 bases to trimming and J lost 5 bases, with 12 bases between them. Germline V gives CDR1 MNHNS, CDR2 SASEGT. The CDR3 runs 15 residues. Amplification yielded TCR beta CDR3 regions, with RNA transcripts as the source. Using the HTBI primer set, a first-round RT-PCR was run on the TCR CDR3. TCRdb called the multiplex PCR reads again in MiXCR, with one record for every CDR3 protein. The sample records 400,000 to 500,000 distinct CDR3 sequences, approximately 15% being singletons. The sample comprised blood. This sequence was found in a woman under 30 with Graves' hyperthyroidism. V usage is TRBV6-1 and J usage is TRBJ2-2; TRBD2 might be the D (5 bases). The CDR3 DNA sequence: TGTGCCAGCAGTGAAAGTCCGGGATGGACCGGGGAGCTGTTTTTT. It encodes CASSESPGWTGELFF.